The next 26 T cell receptor beta chains were all read from a single sample in a study of T cell clones after liver transplantation. Here immunoSEQ multiplex PCR was the method, and the copy in TCRdb shows in-frame clones only, minus some. The top ten hold 0.98% of the sample, which has around 70,000 clones, 80% to 95% seen once. The material was CD4+ T cells from blood, obtained about 25 months after liver transplant. These receptors were taken from a human patient who received a liver transplant. Some T cells may trace back to the graft donor.

This clone has more than one count but fewer than ten. The rearrangement links TRBV28 to TRBJ1-5, with D possibly matching TRBD1 (6 bases). The CDR3 is 13 residues long. The V gene's germline CDR1 is MDHEN and CDR2 SYDVKM. V lost 6 bases and J 3 bases, leaving 9 bases between the germline ends. CDR3 sequence reads: CASRQGYNQPQHF. CDR3 bases: TGTGCCAGCAGACAGGGTTACAATCAGCCCCAGCATTTT. Using reference TRBV28 and TRBJ1-5 for the parts outside the CDR3, the full variable domain is DVKVTQSSRYLVKRTGEKVFLECVQDMDHENMFWYRQDPGLGLRLIYFSYDVKMKEKGDIPEGYSVSREKKERFSLILESASTNQTSMYLCASRQGYNQPQHFGDGTRLSIL.

The V call is TRBV2, the J call TRBJ1-5; D uncertain. The germline gives CDR1 SNHLY, CDR2 FYNNEI. V was cut by 4 bases and J by 4 bases, with 14 bases left in between. This CDR3 spans 15 amino acids. CDR3 in amino acids: CASSAGPAVNQPQHF. The CDR3 coding sequence is TGTGCCAGCAGTGCAGGTCCAGCCGTTAATCAGCCCCAGCATTTT.

Only one count was recorded for this clone. The rearrangement links TRBV27 to TRBJ1-1; the D is unclear. The CDR3 consists of 13 residues. CDR1 is MNHEY and CDR2 is SMNVEV in the germline V gene (reference sequence). V was shortened by 1 base and J by 3 bases, with 6 bases between the two germline ends. This chain's CDR3 is CASSLFRDTEAFF. The CDR3 DNA sequence: TGTGCCAGCAGTTTATTCCGGGACACTGAAGCTTTCTTT.

The V and J genes are TRBV5-1 and TRBJ2-1; no reliable D call. Trimming stripped 5 bases from V and 0 bases from J, with 12 bases between. This CDR3 has 15 residues. CDR1 is SGHRS and CDR2 is YFSETQ in the germline V gene. The CDR3 DNA is TGCGCCAGCAGACTCGAAGCCCGCTCCTACAATGAGCAGTTCTTC. Amino acids: CASRLEARSYNEQFF. Full variable domain (remainder filled in from reference TRBV5-1 and TRBJ2-1): KAGVTQTPRYLIKTRGQQVTLSCSPISGHRSVSWYQQTPGQGLQFLFEYFSETQRNKGNFPGRFSGRQFSNSRSEMNVSTLELGDSALYLCASRLEARSYNEQFFGPGTRLTVL.

This chain connects TRBV6-1 to TRBJ2-1, with D tentatively TRBD1 (6 bases). V gave up 6 bases and J gave up 8 bases, with 14 bases separating them. The germline CDR1 and CDR2 sequences are MNHNS and SASEGT. There are 13 residues in the CDR3. For the CDR3, the DNA is TGTGCCAGCAGGACTACAGGGAACGATGAGCAGTTCTTC. It encodes CASRTTGNDEQFF.

This chain links TRBV9 with TRBJ2-7, with a possible D match to TRBD2 (6 bases). Germline values: CDR1 SGDLS, CDR2 YYNGEE. This CDR3 is built from 15 residues. V was clipped by 0 bases and J by 1 base, with 11 bases between them. The CDR3 DNA reads TGTGCCAGCAGCGTAGGGCGGGGTGGGTCCTACGAGCAGTACTTC. Translated, it gives CASSVGRGGSYEQYF.

V and J are TRBV12-1 and TRBJ2-2. TRBV12-1 is shown as a pseudogene. The CDR3 has 14 amino acids. CDR3 region: CASSLSHYTGELFF. CDR3 in DNA: TGTGCCAGCAGCCTCTCCCATTACACCGGGGAGCTGTTTTTT.

The chain links TRBV10-3 to TRBJ2-1; 8 positions agree with TRBD2. CDR3 length equals 14 residues. Looked up from germline, CDR1 is ENHRY and CDR2 is SYGVKD. V was clipped by 4 bases and J by 14 bases; unmatched bases: 13. The CDR3 bases are TGTGCCATCAGTGGGGCCAGGGGAGCGGGAGAGGAGTTCTTC. Amino acids: CAISGARGAGEEFF.

This chain uses TRBV5-1 with TRBJ2-1, with D unclear. V shed 0 bases and J shed 6 bases, with 10 bases lying between them. Germline CDR1 is SGHRS and CDR2 is YFSETQ. The CDR3 length is 14 residues. The CDR3 sequence is CASSLVGSSNEQFF. The CDR3, as DNA: TGCGCCAGCAGCTTGGTTGGGTCAAGCAATGAGCAGTTCTTC. Complete variable domain (other parts from reference TRBV5-1 and TRBJ2-1): KAGVTQTPRYLIKTRGQQVTLSCSPISGHRSVSWYQQTPGQGLQFLFEYFSETQRNKGNFPGRFSGRQFSNSRSEMNVSTLELGDSALYLCASSLVGSSNEQFFGPGTRLTVL.

The rearrangement joins TRBV28 to TRBJ2-7; 10 bases agree with TRBD2. The junction had 6 bases not matched to a gene; V was cut back by 5 bases and J by 5 bases. The length of the CDR3 is 14 residues. Germline values: CDR1 MDHEN, CDR2 SYDVKM. DNA for the CDR3: TGTGCCAGCAGTCCTAGCGGGAGTGATGACGAGCAGTACTTC. Translated, it gives CASSPSGSDDEQYF. The variable domain in full, completed from reference TRBV28 and TRBJ2-7, reads DVKVTQSSRYLVKRTGEKVFLECVQDMDHENMFWYRQDPGLGLRLIYFSYDVKMKEKGDIPEGYSVSREKKERFSLILESASTNQTSMYLCASSPSGSDDEQYFGPGTRLTVT.

The V gene is TRBV29-1, the J gene TRBJ2-5, with TRBD2 matching 9 bases. Germline V CDR1 and CDR2: SQVTM, ANQGSEA. This CDR3 has 12 amino acids. V was pared by 6 bases and J by 7 bases, with 6 bases of the junction left unmatched. The CDR3 loop reads CSVRTSEVTQYF. The CDR3 DNA sequence: TGCAGCGTCCGGACTAGCGAGGTGACCCAGTACTTC.

This clone was counted a few times. The rearrangement uses TRBV7-9 and TRBJ1-4; no definite D call. The ends were cut back, 1 base at V and 7 bases at J, with 10 bases in the middle. Germline lookup yields CDR1 SEHNR and CDR2 FQNEAQ (reference sequence). The CDR3 has 14 amino acids. CDR3 sequence reads: CASSLGAMGEKLFF. CDR3 nucleotide sequence: TGTGCCAGCAGCTTAGGGGCCATGGGTGAAAAACTGTTTTTT.

The chain carries TRBV11-2 and TRBJ2-3, with TRBD2 identical over 12 bases. Germline loops: CDR1 SGHAT, CDR2 FQNNGV. The V gene end was trimmed by 5 bases and the J gene end by 1 base; junction bases not matched to a gene: 4. CDR3 length: 16 residues. This CDR3 reads CASSTRLAGGTDTQYF. The CDR3 DNA reads as TGTGCCAGCAGCACCAGACTAGCGGGGGGCACAGATACGCAGTATTTT.

V and J are TRBV28 and TRBJ2-7; D call uncertain. V shed 5 bases and J shed 3 bases, with 8 bases lying between them. CDR3 size: 12 residues. The germline V gene encodes CDR1 MDHEN and CDR2 SYDVKM. The CDR3 DNA sequence: TGTGCCAGCAGTCCCGGCTACTACGAGCAGTACTTC. It encodes CASSPGYYEQYF.

This clone was recorded once. V usage is TRBV4-1 and J usage is TRBJ2-5; D call uncertain. Germline assignment: CDR1 MGHRA and CDR2 YSYEKL. V lost 2 bases and J lost 0, with 10 bases in between. The CDR3 has 15 amino acids. CDR3 residues: CASSQPGHNQETQYF. The CDR3 coding sequence is TGCGCCAGCAGCCAACCTGGGCACAACCAAGAGACCCAGTACTTC.

The rearrangement joins TRBV28 to TRBJ2-5; TRBD1 might be the D (5 bases). The germline V gene has CDR1 MDHEN and CDR2 SYDVKM. The V and J ends lost 7 bases and 0 bases respectively, with 9 bases between them. There are 13 residues in the CDR3. CDR3 loop: CASTSGNQETQYF. The DNA of the CDR3 is TGTGCCAGCACCTCAGGGAACCAAGAGACCCAGTACTTC.

This chain connects TRBV19 to TRBJ1-2; no reliable D call. The CDR3 loop spans 15 amino acids. V was shortened by 6 bases and J by 6 bases, with 20 bases between the two germline ends. Germline-derived CDR1 and CDR2 are LNHDA and SQIVND (reference sequence). Here the CDR3 DNA reads TGTGCCAGTAGGCCCCCCGGTGGGAGGTCAGATGGCTACACCTTC. Amino acid sequence: CASRPPGGRSDGYTF. Full variable domain (outside the CDR3, taken from reference TRBV19 and TRBJ1-2): DGGITQSPKYLFRKEGQNVTLSCEQNLNHDAMYWYRQDPGQGLRLIYYSQIVNDFQKGDIAEGYSVSREKKESFPLTVTSAQKNPTAFYLCASRPPGGRSDGYTFGSGTRLTVV.

This rearrangement joins TRBV29-1 to TRBJ2-3, with no clear D. The germline gives CDR1 SQVTM, CDR2 ANQGSEA. This CDR3 region has 13 residues. V was clipped by 0 bases and J by 10 bases, with 14 bases between them. CDR3 coding DNA: TGCAGCGTTGAAGATCGCGGAAAAATGGCGCAGTATTTT. This encodes CSVEDRGKMAQYF.

The rearrangement joins TRBV6-1 to TRBJ1-1; a possible D gene is TRBD1 (5 bases). The CDR3 covers 14 residues. The germline CDR1 and CDR2 sequences are MNHNS and SASEGT. V gave up 6 bases and J gave up 5 bases, with 16 bases separating them. CDR3 nucleotide sequence: TGTGCCAGCAGACCAGGAGGGGCGAATACTGAAGCTTTCTTT. It specifies CASRPGGANTEAFF.

The rearrangement joins TRBV18 to TRBJ2-7; D is unclear. There are 13 residues in the CDR3. Germline CDR1 and CDR2: KGHSH and LQKENI. Trimming cost V 1 base and J 5 bases, with 9 bases left between them. The DNA of the CDR3 is TGTGCCAGCTCACCACAGGGAAAGAACGAGCAGTACTTC. It translates to CASSPQGKNEQYF.

The V call is TRBV19, the J call TRBJ2-7; TRBD1 matches 10 bases. Germline V CDR1 and CDR2: LNHDA, SQIVND (reference sequence). Trimming at V came to 1 base and at J to 6 bases, leaving 6 bases not matched to a gene. The CDR3 consists of 15 residues. The CDR3 loop is CASSIGGTGVTEQYF. The CDR3 DNA follows: TGTGCCAGTAGTATAGGGGGGACAGGGGTCACCGAGCAGTACTTC. Filled out from reference TRBV19 and TRBJ2-7, the complete variable domain reads DGGITQSPKYLFRKEGQNVTLSCEQNLNHDAMYWYRQDPGQGLRLIYYSQIVNDFQKGDIAEGYSVSREKKESFPLTVTSAQKNPTAFYLCASSIGGTGVTEQYFGPGTRLTVT.

The chain carries TRBV18 and TRBJ2-1, with D unresolved. Trimming shortened V by 1 base and J by 5 bases, and 9 bases separated the two germline ends. CDR3 size: 14 residues. Germline CDR1 KGHSH, CDR2 LQKENI. The CDR3 region is CASSPLRGDNEQFF. CDR3 nucleotides: TGTGCCAGCTCACCACTTCGTGGGGACAATGAGCAGTTCTTC.

The V and J genes are TRBV5-4 and TRBJ1-4; the D is unclear. The CDR3 consists of 14 residues. Germline V gene sequence: CDR1 SGHNT, CDR2 YYREEE (reference sequence). The germline V and J ends were trimmed by 4 bases and 8 bases, with 15 bases remaining between them. CDR3 residues: CASSPSPGEEKLFF. The CDR3 nucleotides read TGTGCCAGCAGCCCTTCACCGGGCGAAGAAAAACTGTTTTTT. Supplemented by reference TRBV5-4 and TRBJ1-4, the full variable domain reads ETGVTQSPTHLIKTRGQQVTLRCSSQSGHNTVSWYQQALGQGPQFIFQYYREEENGRGNFPPRFSGLQFPNYSSELNVNALELDDSALYLCASSPSPGEEKLFFGSGTQLSVL.

The chain has TRBV6-5 and TRBJ1-1, with D possibly TRBD1 on 5 matching bases. This CDR3 has 15 residues. The germline V gene has CDR1 MNHEY and CDR2 SVGAGI. Trimming cost V 3 bases and J 1 base, with 12 bases left between them. The CDR3 loop reads CASSYQGVPNTEAFF. CDR3 bases: TGTGCCAGCAGTTATCAGGGCGTACCGAACACTGAAGCTTTCTTT.

The rearrangement joins TRBV7-2 to TRBJ1-2; D remains ambiguous. The germline V gene has CDR1 SGHTA and CDR2 FQGNSA. CDR3 length: 13 amino acids. V lost 1 base, J lost 3 bases, and 6 bases lay in between. DNA for the CDR3: TGTGCCAGCAGCTTAGTCGGTTACTATGGCTACACCTTC. Protein product: CASSLVGYYGYTF.

This chain links TRBV28 with TRBJ2-5; D could derive from TRBD1 or TRBD2 (5 bases each). V shed 7 bases and J shed 2 bases, with 17 bases lying between them. The CDR3 is 15 residues long. Germline assignment: CDR1 MDHEN and CDR2 SYDVKM. The CDR3 sequence is CASKYRGRQQETQYF. CDR3 nucleotides: TGTGCCAGCAAATATAGAGGGAGACAGCAAGAGACCCAGTACTTC. The full variable domain, in which reference TRBV28 and TRBJ2-5 provide the parts outside the CDR3, is DVKVTQSSRYLVKRTGEKVFLECVQDMDHENMFWYRQDPGLGLRLIYFSYDVKMKEKGDIPEGYSVSREKKERFSLILESASTNQTSMYLCASKYRGRQQETQYFGPGTRLLVL.